This is a list of T cell receptor beta chains from one sample in a study of T-cell memory formation after mild COVID-19. MiXCR, run by TCRdb on the 5' RACE reads, gives a single entry per CDR3 protein. The sample lists approximately 150,000 distinct CDR3 sequences; roughly 15% were seen once. Source material: PBMCs or a T cell subset sorted from them (not recorded which). Every receptor here comes from an adult woman who had mild COVID-19 (a few samples of this study predate the infection). Cell type and time point are not known. Both conserved end residues are part of each CDR3. The D gene is left open where the match is weak. Only part of the rows carry a size: once, few, many, or a class if the clone is expanded.

cdr3_nt | cdr3_aa | j_call | v_call | d_call | clone_size
TGTGCCAGGGCAACACAGGGACGGAGGACCCAGTACTTC | CARATQGRRTQYF | TRBJ2-5 | TRBV6-5 | NA | NA
TGTGCCAGCAGACCCGTGGGGCCGGTCACCGGGGAGCTGTTTTTT | CASRPVGPVTGELFF | TRBJ2-2 | TRBV5-5 | NA | NA
TGTGCCAGCAGTCCCCCGGGACAGGGTAGATCTGAAGCTTTCTTT | CASSPPGQGRSEAFF | TRBJ1-1 | TRBV12-3/TRBV12-4 | TRBD1 | NA
TGCAGTGCTAGTAAGGGGGGGCGCCGAACTGAAGCTTTCTTT | CSASKGGRRTEAFF | TRBJ1-1 | TRBV20-1 | NA | few
TGTGCCAGCTCGCTCCGGGACAACCTCAATGAGCAGTTCTTC | CASSLRDNLNEQFF | TRBJ2-1 | TRBV18 | NA | few
TGTGCCACCACAGATTATAGCAATCAGCCCCAGCATTTT | CATTDYSNQPQHF | TRBJ1-5 | TRBV19 | NA | NA
TGTGCCTGGAGGACAACTTCTGATACGCAGTATTTT | CAWRTTSDTQYF | TRBJ2-3 | TRBV30 | NA | NA
TGCAGTGCTAGCTATTACTCTGGAAACACCATATATTTT | CSASYYSGNTIYF | TRBJ1-3 | TRBV20-1 | NA | few
TGTGCCAGCAGTCCGCTCCTCATGGAGCAGTACTTC | CASSPLLMEQYF | TRBJ2-7 | TRBV2 | NA | NA
TGTGCCAGCAGCCAAGATCGGGGCCGGGCGGTTTCAGATACGCAGTATTTT | CASSQDRGRAVSDTQYF | TRBJ2-3 | TRBV4-2 | NA | few
TGTGCCACCCAGTGGAACACCGGGGAGCTGTTTTTT | CATQWNTGELFF | TRBJ2-2 | TRBV15 | NA | NA
TGTGCCAGCAGTTTAAGGCGGCCCGGGGAGCTGTTTTTT | CASSLRRPGELFF | TRBJ2-2 | TRBV12-3/TRBV12-4 | NA | NA
TGTGCCAGCAGTTTATCCCACGGGACAGATACCTACGAGCAGTACTTC | CASSLSHGTDTYEQYF | TRBJ2-7 | TRBV12-3/TRBV12-4 | TRBD1 | NA
TGCGCCAGCAGCCAAGTGGTGGGGGGAGACTATGGCTACACCTTC | CASSQVVGGDYGYTF | TRBJ1-2 | TRBV4-1 | NA | NA
TGTGCCAGCAGTTTGGGCAGGAACTACGAGCAGTACTTC | CASSLGRNYEQYF | TRBJ2-7 | TRBV12-3/TRBV12-4 | NA | many
TGTGCCAGCAGCCTGGAAGAGGGGGGCGGAGATACGCAGTATTTT | CASSLEEGGGDTQYF | TRBJ2-3 | TRBV5-5 | NA | few
TGCGCCAGCAGCCAGAACCTAGCGGGAGTGTCCTACGAGCAGTACTTC | CASSQNLAGVSYEQYF | TRBJ2-7 | TRBV4-3 | TRBD2 | few
TGCGCCAGCAGCTTGGAGGTCACAGATACGCAGTATTTT | CASSLEVTDTQYF | TRBJ2-3 | TRBV5-1 | NA | NA
TGTGCCAGCAGCTTAGATCAGGGGAGCGAAAAACTGTTTTTT | CASSLDQGSEKLFF | TRBJ1-4 | TRBV7-9 | NA | few
TGTGCCAGCTTCCTAACGTCCTATCTCACTGAAGCTTTCTTT | CASFLTSYLTEAFF | TRBJ1-1 | TRBV5-6 | NA | NA
TGCAGCTTGAGGAAGGGGACAGATACGCAGTATTTT | CSLRKGTDTQYF | TRBJ2-3 | TRBV29-1 | NA | few
TGCAGCGTCACTGCCTCCGGACAGGGAGAGACCCAGTACTTC | CSVTASGQGETQYF | TRBJ2-5 | TRBV29-1 | TRBD1 | once
TGCGCCAGCGGAGAGGCGGGGGGGCCTTTTAGCGCCACCGGGGAGCTGTTTTTT | CASGEAGGPFSATGELFF | TRBJ2-2 | TRBV5-1 | TRBD2 | NA
TGTGCCAGCAGCATGCCGGGCTTGGCAGGCGATGAGCAGTTCTTC | CASSMPGLAGDEQFF | TRBJ2-1 | TRBV7-2 | NA | NA
TGCAGCGTTGAATACCCCTCGGGGAGGTACTACGAGCAGTACTTC | CSVEYPSGRYYEQYF | TRBJ2-7 | TRBV29-1 | NA | NA
TGTGCCAGCAGCTTAGTTGGAAGTTATTCACCCCTCCACTTT | CASSLVGSYSPLHF | TRBJ1-6 | TRBV7-2 | NA | many
TGTGCCAGCAGCTTGGCGGGACAGGGCGTCTTCGGCTCTGGGGCCAACGTCCTGACTTTC | CASSLAGQGVFGSGANVLTF | TRBJ2-6 | TRBV5-5 | TRBD1 | few
TGTGCCAGCAGCTCCCCGTCCGGGTCCTACGAGCAGTACTTC | CASSSPSGSYEQYF | TRBJ2-7 | TRBV7-9 | NA | NA
TGTGCCAGCAGTAGGTTTAGCGGGAGTCTCTACGAGCAGTACTTC | CASSRFSGSLYEQYF | TRBJ2-7 | TRBV6-6 | TRBD2 | few
TGTGCCAGCAGGAATCACAGGGTTGTGGATGGCTACACCTTC | CASRNHRVVDGYTF | TRBJ1-2 | TRBV12-3/TRBV12-4 | NA | few
TGTGCCAGCAGCTTAGGCGATCCGTTCCCGTCAACCGGGGAGCTGTTTTTT | CASSLGDPFPSTGELFF | TRBJ2-2 | TRBV7-9 | NA | few
TGCGCCAGCAGCTACCCTGGGAGGGGGGGCTCAGATACGCAGTATTTT | CASSYPGRGGSDTQYF | TRBJ2-3 | TRBV5-1 | NA | many
TGTGCCAGCTCACCCGTGGACAGGTTAAATGAAAAACTGTTTTTT | CASSPVDRLNEKLFF | TRBJ1-4 | TRBV18 | TRBD1 | few
TGTGCCAGCAGCTATAGCGGGACTAGCACAGATACGCAGTATTTT | CASSYSGTSTDTQYF | TRBJ2-3 | TRBV7-2 | TRBD2 | NA
TGTGCCAGCAGCGTAGGGTTGTGGACAGACGACGAGCAGTACTTC | CASSVGLWTDDEQYF | TRBJ2-7 | TRBV9 | NA | NA
TGTGCCAGCAGGGCCAAGAACACTGAAGCTTTCTTT | CASRAKNTEAFF | TRBJ1-1 | TRBV6-2/TRBV6-3 | NA | few
TGTGCCAGCAGCCGACAGAACAATCAGCCCCAGCATTTT | CASSRQNNQPQHF | TRBJ1-5 | TRBV3-1 | NA | few
TGTGCCAGCAGCATGGGCTACGAGCAGTACTTC | CASSMGYEQYF | TRBJ2-7 | TRBV7-9 | NA | many
TGTGCCAGCAGTTATCGGGGGTTCGGGAACACTGAAGCTTTCTTT | CASSYRGFGNTEAFF | TRBJ1-1 | TRBV6-6 | NA | NA
TGCGCCAGCAGCTTCCCGGGAGGGGAGCTGTTTTTT | CASSFPGGELFF | TRBJ2-2 | TRBV5-1 | NA | NA
TGTGCCAGCAGCCCAACAGGGGCGGGGAGGTACACCGGGGAGCTGTTTTTT | CASSPTGAGRYTGELFF | TRBJ2-2 | TRBV7-3 | NA | NA
TGCAGTGCTAGAGATCCCGCTAGCGGGACGGGAGATACGCAGTATTTT | CSARDPASGTGDTQYF | TRBJ2-3 | TRBV20-1 | TRBD2 | NA
TGTGCCAGCAGCCAAGACGGGAGCGCCGGGGAGCTGTTTTTT | CASSQDGSAGELFF | TRBJ2-2 | TRBV3-1 | NA | few
TGCGCCAGCAGCCAAGCCCTAACGATGTACGAGCAGTACTTC | CASSQALTMYEQYF | TRBJ2-7 | TRBV4-1 | NA | NA
TGTGCCACCAGTGATCCCGGGACCAGCGGGGCAGATACGCAGTATTTT | CATSDPGTSGADTQYF | TRBJ2-3 | TRBV24-1 | TRBD2 | many
TGTGCCAGCAGTGAAGCCTCAGAGGGGACAGGGGGTGGCTACACCTTC | CASSEASEGTGGGYTF | TRBJ1-2 | TRBV2 | TRBD1 | few
TGCGCCAGCAGCCAGGCCCCTCCGGGACTAGCGGCCGGGGAGCTGTTTTTT | CASSQAPPGLAAGELFF | TRBJ2-2 | TRBV4-1 | TRBD2 | NA
TGCGCCAGCAGCCGTACTAGCGGGATAAACACCGGGGAGCTGTTTTTT | CASSRTSGINTGELFF | TRBJ2-2 | TRBV5-1 | TRBD2 | few
TGTGCCAGCAGCGTTTCAGACAGTCCCGGCTATGGCTACACCTTC | CASSVSDSPGYGYTF | TRBJ1-2 | TRBV9 | NA | NA
TGTGCCAGCACTCCAGCCCCCCGGACAGCGAGCTCCTACGAGCAGTACTTC | CASTPAPRTASSYEQYF | TRBJ2-7 | TRBV6-2/TRBV6-3 | NA | few
TGTGCCAGCAGCCCCCGTGCGGGGGGGCCCAATGAGCAGTTCTTC | CASSPRAGGPNEQFF | TRBJ2-1 | TRBV2 | TRBD2 | NA
TGTGCCAGCAGTTTCGGGACAGGGCGAAATTCACCCCTCCACTTT | CASSFGTGRNSPLHF | TRBJ1-6 | TRBV12-3/TRBV12-4 | TRBD1 | NA
TGTGCCAGCAGCACTCTGTGGGGCACAGATACGCAGTATTTT | CASSTLWGTDTQYF | TRBJ2-3 | TRBV12-3/TRBV12-4 | NA | many
TGTGCCAGCAGCCAAGTAGGCGGGGGGCCTGGATACGAGCAGTACTTC | CASSQVGGGPGYEQYF | TRBJ2-7 | TRBV14 | TRBD2 | few